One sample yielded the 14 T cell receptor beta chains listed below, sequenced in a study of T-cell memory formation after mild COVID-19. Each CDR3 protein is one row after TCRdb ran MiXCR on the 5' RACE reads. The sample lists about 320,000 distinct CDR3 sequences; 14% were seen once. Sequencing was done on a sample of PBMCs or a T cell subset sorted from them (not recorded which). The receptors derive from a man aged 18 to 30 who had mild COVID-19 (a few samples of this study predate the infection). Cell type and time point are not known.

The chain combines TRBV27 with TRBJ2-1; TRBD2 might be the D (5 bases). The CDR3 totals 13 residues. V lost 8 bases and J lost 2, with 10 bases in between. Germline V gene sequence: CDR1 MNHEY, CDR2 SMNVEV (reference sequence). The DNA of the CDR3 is TGTGCCAGCTCCGGGGTCCCCTACAATGAGCAGTTCTTC. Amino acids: CASSGVPYNEQFF.

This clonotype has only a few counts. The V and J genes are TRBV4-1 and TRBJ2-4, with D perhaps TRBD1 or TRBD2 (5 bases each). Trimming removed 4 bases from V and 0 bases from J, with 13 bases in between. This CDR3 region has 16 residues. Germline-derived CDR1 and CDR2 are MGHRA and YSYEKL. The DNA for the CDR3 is TGCGCCAGCAGCCTCACGGGGCTTCTAGCCAAAAACATTCAGTACTTC. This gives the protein CASSLTGLLAKNIQYF.

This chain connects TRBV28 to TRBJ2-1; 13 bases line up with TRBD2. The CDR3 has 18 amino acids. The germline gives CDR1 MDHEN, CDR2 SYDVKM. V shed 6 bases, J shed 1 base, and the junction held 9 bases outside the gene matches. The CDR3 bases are TGTGCCAGCAGCCTCGGGACTAGCGGGGTTGTTTCCTACAATGAGCAGTTCTTC. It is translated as CASSLGTSGVVSYNEQFF. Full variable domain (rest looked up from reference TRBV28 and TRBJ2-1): DVKVTQSSRYLVKRTGEKVFLECVQDMDHENMFWYRQDPGLGLRLIYFSYDVKMKEKGDIPEGYSVSREKKERFSLILESASTNQTSMYLCASSLGTSGVVSYNEQFFGPGTRLTVL.

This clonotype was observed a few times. The CDR3 sequence is CASSPFPGLVGEQFF. In DNA form, the CDR3 reads TGTGCCAGCAGCCCCTTTCCCGGACTAGTCGGTGAGCAGTTCTTC. The gene calls are TRBV12-3 or TRBV12-4 and TRBJ2-1, with 7 bases fitting TRBD2. After removal of 6 bases from V and 9 bases from J, the junction contained 14 bases not matched to a gene. The CDR3 covers 15 residues.

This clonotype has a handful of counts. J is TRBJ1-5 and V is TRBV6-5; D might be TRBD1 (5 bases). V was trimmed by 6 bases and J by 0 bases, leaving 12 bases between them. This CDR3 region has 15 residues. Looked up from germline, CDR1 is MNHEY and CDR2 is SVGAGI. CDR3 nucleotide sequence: TGTGCCAGCAGATCGACAGCCTTTAGCAATCAGCCCCAGCATTTT. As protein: CASRSTAFSNQPQHF.

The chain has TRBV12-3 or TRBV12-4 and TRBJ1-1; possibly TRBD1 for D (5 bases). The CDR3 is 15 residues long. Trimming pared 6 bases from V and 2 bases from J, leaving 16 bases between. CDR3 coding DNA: TGTGCCAGCAGATCTTCAGGGAGGGGAAACACTGAAGCTTTCTTT. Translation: CASRSSGRGNTEAFF.

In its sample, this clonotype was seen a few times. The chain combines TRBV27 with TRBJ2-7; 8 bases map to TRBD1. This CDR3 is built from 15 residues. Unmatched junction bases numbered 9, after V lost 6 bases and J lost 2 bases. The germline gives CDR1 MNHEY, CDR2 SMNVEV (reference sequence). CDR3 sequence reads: CASRGPGQVTYEQYF. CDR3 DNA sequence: TGTGCCAGCAGGGGACCGGGACAGGTTACCTACGAGCAGTACTTC.

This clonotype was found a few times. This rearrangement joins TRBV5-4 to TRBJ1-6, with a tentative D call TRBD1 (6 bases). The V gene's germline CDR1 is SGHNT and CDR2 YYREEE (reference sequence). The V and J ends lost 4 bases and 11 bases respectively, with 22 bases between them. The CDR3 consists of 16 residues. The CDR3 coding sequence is TGTGCCAGCAGCGCTGGGCAGGGGACCACATTGACACCCCTCCACTTT. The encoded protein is CASSAGQGTTLTPLHF.

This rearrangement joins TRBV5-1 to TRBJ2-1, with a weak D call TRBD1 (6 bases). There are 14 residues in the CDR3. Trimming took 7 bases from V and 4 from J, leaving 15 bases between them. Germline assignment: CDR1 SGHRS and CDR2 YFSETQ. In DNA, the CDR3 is TGCGCCAGCGCAGGGACACCGGAATACAATGAGCAGTTCTTC. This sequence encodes CASAGTPEYNEQFF.

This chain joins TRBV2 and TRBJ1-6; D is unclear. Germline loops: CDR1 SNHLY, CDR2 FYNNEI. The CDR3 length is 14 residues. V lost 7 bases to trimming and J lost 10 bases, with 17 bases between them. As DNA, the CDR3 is TGTGCCAGCACCCTGACTACGAACGTATCACCCCTCCACTTT. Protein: CASTLTTNVSPLHF.

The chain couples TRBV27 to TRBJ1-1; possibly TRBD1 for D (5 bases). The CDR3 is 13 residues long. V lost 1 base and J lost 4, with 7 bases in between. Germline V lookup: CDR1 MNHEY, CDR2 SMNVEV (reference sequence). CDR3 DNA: TGTGCCAGCAGTTTATTTGGGGCCACTGAAGCTTTCTTT. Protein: CASSLFGATEAFF.

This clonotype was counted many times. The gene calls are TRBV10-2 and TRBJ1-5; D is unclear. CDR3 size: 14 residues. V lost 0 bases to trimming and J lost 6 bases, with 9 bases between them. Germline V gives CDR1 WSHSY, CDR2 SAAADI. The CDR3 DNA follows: TGCGCCAGCAGTGAGTCCGATTGGGGTCAGCCCCAGCATTTT. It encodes CASSESDWGQPQHF.

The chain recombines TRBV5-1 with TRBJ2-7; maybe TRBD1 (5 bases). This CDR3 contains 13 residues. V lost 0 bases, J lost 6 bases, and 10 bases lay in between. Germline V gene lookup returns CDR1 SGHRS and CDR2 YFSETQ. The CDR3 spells CASSLDHRSEQYF. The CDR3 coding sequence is TGCGCCAGCAGCTTGGATCACAGGTCCGAGCAGTACTTC.

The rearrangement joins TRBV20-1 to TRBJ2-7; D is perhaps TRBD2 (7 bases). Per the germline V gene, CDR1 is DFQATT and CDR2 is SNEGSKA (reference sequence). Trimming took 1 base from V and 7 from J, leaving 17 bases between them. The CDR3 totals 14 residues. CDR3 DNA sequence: TGCAGTGCTAGAGTCGGCAGGGGAGCGGGGGAGCAGTACTTC. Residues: CSARVGRGAGEQYF.